This passage covers 21 T cell receptor beta chains from one sample sequenced in a study of blood T cell repertoires in COVID-19. TCRdb keeps only in-frame clones here, not all; method: immunoSEQ multiplex PCR. This sample has 130,000 to 150,000 clones, with around 82% found just once. Sequenced material: peripheral blood. These receptors originate from a woman aged 45-59 years with acute or convalescent COVID-19.

This clone was detected once. V is TRBV12-3 or TRBV12-4 and J is TRBJ2-2; tentative D call: TRBD1 (6 bases). Trimming shortened V by 5 bases and J by 6 bases, and 7 bases separated the two germline ends. The CDR3 runs 12 residues. The CDR3 sequence: CASSAGAGELFF. In nucleotides, the CDR3 is TGTGCCAGCAGTGCAGGGGCCGGGGAGCTGTTTTTT.

This clone came up once. This chain uses TRBV6-2 or TRBV6-3 with TRBJ2-7; weak D call: TRBD1 (5 bases). The germline V gene has CDR1 MNHEY and CDR2 SVGEGT. Trimming took off 2 bases at V and 7 bases at J, with 15 bases between the two ends. This CDR3 contains 14 residues. CDR3 loop: CASSYRPDAGEQYF. DNA for the CDR3: TGTGCCAGCAGTTACCGCCCCGACGCAGGGGAGCAGTACTTC.

The chain couples TRBV4-3 to TRBJ1-4, with TRBD1 matching 7 bases. J gave up 6 bases and V 5 bases, and 15 bases lay outside the gene matches. CDR3 length equals 17 residues. CDR1 is LGHNA, CDR2 YSLEER, per germline. CDR3 coding DNA: TGCGCCAGCAGCTCTACGGGACAGCCTTTTTCTGATGAAAAACTGTTTTTT. Its protein is CASSSTGQPFSDEKLFF.

In DNA form, the CDR3 reads TGTGCCAGCAGTGAAGCGGGGGCCTCTGGAAACACCATATATTTT. The encoded protein is CASSEAGASGNTIYF. The rearrangement links TRBV2 to TRBJ1-3; weak D call: TRBD1 (6 bases). This CDR3 comprises 15 residues. Germline V gives CDR1 SNHLY, CDR2 FYNNEI. Trimming removed 0 bases at V and 0 bases at J, with 6 bases between.

The V gene is TRBV7-2, the J gene TRBJ1-5; D remains unclear. Germline V gene lookup returns CDR1 SGHTA and CDR2 FQGNSA. V dropped 2 bases and J dropped 3 bases, with 11 bases sitting between them. CDR3 length: 15 residues. The CDR3 DNA is TGTGCCAGCAGCTTACAGGCCGGGAACAATCAGCCCCAGCATTTT. Translation: CASSLQAGNNQPQHF.

The chain carries TRBV9 and TRBJ2-1, with 8 bases fitting TRBD2. Germline-derived CDR1 and CDR2 are SGDLS and YYNGEE. The CDR3 runs 14 residues. The V and J ends lost 0 bases and 9 bases, in that order; junction bases with no gene match: 5. CDR3 amino acids: CASSVVAGGGEQFF. Written as DNA, the CDR3 is TGTGCCAGCAGCGTAGTCGCGGGGGGTGGTGAGCAGTTCTTC.

The gene calls are TRBV6-1 and TRBJ2-6; tentatively, D is TRBD2 (6 bases). There are 17 residues in the CDR3. The germline V and J ends were trimmed by 6 bases and 2 bases, with 17 bases remaining between them. Germline CDR1 reads MNHNS; CDR2 reads SASEGT. CDR3 bases: TGTGCCAGCAGCGAAACCGGTCGCGGGGCTGGGGCCAACGTCCTGACTTTC. Translation: CASSETGRGAGANVLTF.

V usage is TRBV6-6 and J usage is TRBJ2-3; D is uncertain. V was shortened by 7 bases and J by 0 bases, with 14 bases between the two germline ends. Per germline, CDR1 MNHNY and CDR2 SVGAGI (reference sequence). The CDR3 spans 15 residues. CDR3 DNA sequence: TGTGCCAGCACCAAGGAGTCACTTAGCACAGATACGCAGTATTTT. It codes for CASTKESLSTDTQYF.

The V gene is TRBV19, the J gene TRBJ1-2; the match to TRBD1 covers 8 bases. The CDR3 is 14 residues long. The V gene end was trimmed by 5 bases and the J gene end by 3 bases; junction bases not matched to a gene: 5. Germline-derived CDR1 and CDR2 are LNHDA and SQIVND (reference sequence). CDR3 region: CASSAQQGDYGYTF. CDR3 coding DNA: TGTGCCAGTAGTGCCCAACAGGGGGACTATGGCTACACCTTC.

The V gene is TRBV18, the J gene TRBJ1-1, with 9 bases matching TRBD1. Germline V gene lookup returns CDR1 KGHSH and CDR2 LQKENI. The CDR3 has 15 residues. V lost 4 bases to trimming and J lost 0 bases; unmatched junction nucleotides: 3. Here the CDR3 DNA reads TGTGCCAGCTCACGGGGACAGGGCTTGAACACTGAAGCTTTCTTT. It is translated as CASSRGQGLNTEAFF.

The V and J genes are TRBV28 and TRBJ2-7; D unclear. This CDR3 region has 12 residues. Trimming stripped 11 bases from V and 3 bases from J, with 14 bases between. Germline CDR1 and CDR2: MDHEN and SYDVKM. The CDR3 region has the DNA TGTGCCTCCCGGCAGACTCACTACGAGCAGTACTTC. Protein sequence: CASRQTHYEQYF.

The chain couples TRBV6-2 or TRBV6-3 to TRBJ1-6, with 9 bases identical to TRBD1. Germline V gives CDR1 MNHEY, CDR2 SVGEGT. V shed 5 bases, J shed 10 bases, and the junction held 9 bases outside the gene matches. CDR3 length equals 15 residues. For the CDR3, the DNA is TGTGCCAGCAGTCCCGGGACAGGGCTTCGATCACCCCTCCACTTT. It is translated as CASSPGTGLRSPLHF.

This clone was seen more than once but under ten times. The CDR3 DNA reads TGTGCCAGTAGTAGCAGGTCGGCAGGCACTGAAGCTTTCTTT. Translation gives CASSSRSAGTEAFF. The V and J genes are TRBV19 and TRBJ1-1; D is unresolved. CDR3 length: 14 amino acids. The V end lost 4 bases, the J end lost 4 bases, and 13 bases lay between the germline ends. CDR1 and CDR2 from the germline V gene are LNHDA and SQIVND (reference sequence).

The rearrangement joins TRBV28 to TRBJ2-7; 10 positions agree with TRBD1. J gave up 2 bases and V 3 bases, and 7 bases lay outside the gene matches. Germline V gives CDR1 MDHEN, CDR2 SYDVKM. This CDR3 is 16 amino acids long. The CDR3 spells CASSLGPGQGTYEQYF. As DNA, the CDR3 is TGTGCCAGCAGTTTGGGACCGGGACAGGGGACCTACGAGCAGTACTTC. The whole variable domain, filled in from reference TRBV28 and TRBJ2-7, reads DVKVTQSSRYLVKRTGEKVFLECVQDMDHENMFWYRQDPGLGLRLIYFSYDVKMKEKGDIPEGYSVSREKKERFSLILESASTNQTSMYLCASSLGPGQGTYEQYFGPGTRLTVT.

The chain couples TRBV2 to TRBJ1-6; TRBD1 matches 7 bases. V lost 7 bases and J lost 7; bases outside the gene matches: 7. The CDR3 contains 14 residues. Looked up from germline, CDR1 is SNHLY and CDR2 is FYNNEI. In DNA form, the CDR3 reads TGTGCCAGCACTTCCGGGACAGTCAATTCACCCCTCCACTTT. Translating it yields CASTSGTVNSPLHF.

The chain employs TRBV6-5 and TRBJ1-1; D possibly corresponds to TRBD1 (6 bases). Germline V gene sequence: CDR1 MNHEY, CDR2 SVGAGI. The V gene lost 6 bases and the J gene lost 8 bases, with 22 bases spanning the gap. The CDR3 covers 15 residues. In nucleotides, the CDR3 is TGTGCCAGCAGCACTCCCGCTGACAGGTGGTCAGAAGCTTTCTTT. This encodes CASSTPADRWSEAFF.

The chain recombines TRBV28 with TRBJ1-6; a possible D gene is TRBD1 (5 bases). V lost 6 bases and J lost 5, with 11 bases in between. The CDR3 is made up of 14 amino acids. The germline V gene has CDR1 MDHEN and CDR2 SYDVKM. The CDR3: CASRPDNHNSPLHF. The DNA for the CDR3 is TGTGCCAGCAGACCGGACAACCATAATTCACCCCTCCACTTT.

The V gene is TRBV12-3 or TRBV12-4, the J gene TRBJ1-2; possibly TRBD1 for D (6 bases). This CDR3 is built from 13 residues. Between the trimmed V and J ends, which lost 8 bases and 3 bases, there was a span of 13 bases. This chain's CDR3 is CASAPGHDYGYTF. CDR3 DNA sequence: TGTGCCAGCGCCCCGGGACATGACTATGGCTACACCTTC.

The chain has TRBV18 and TRBJ1-6; D not resolved. Germline V gene data show CDR1 as KGHSH and CDR2 as LQKENI. The CDR3 totals 14 residues. The V end lost 2 bases, the J end lost 2 bases, and 4 bases lay between the germline ends. The CDR3, as DNA: TGTGCCAGCTCACCAGAGGCCTATAATTCACCCCTCCACTTT. It specifies CASSPEAYNSPLHF. Based on the CDR3 plus reference TRBV18 and TRBJ1-6, the full variable domain is NAGVMQNPRHLVRRRGQEARLRCSPMKGHSHVYWYRQLPEEGLKFMVYLQKENIIDESGMPKERFSAEFPKEGPSILRIQQVVRGDSAAYFCASSPEAYNSPLHFGNGTRLTVT.

This clone was recorded only once. This chain uses TRBV5-1 with TRBJ2-5, with TRBD2 identical over 13 bases. Germline V gene sequence: CDR1 SGHRS, CDR2 YFSETQ. V dropped 4 bases and J dropped 1; count of bases not matched to a gene: 10. The CDR3 spans 18 residues. In DNA form, the CDR3 reads TGCGCCAGCAGCCTCGGGACTAGCGGGGTCGGTACCCAAGAGACCCAGTACTTC. It yields the protein CASSLGTSGVGTQETQYF.

CDR3 protein: CASSPGGGKDYGYTF. Here the CDR3 DNA reads TGCGCCAGCAGCCCGGGGGGGGGCAAGGACTATGGCTACACCTTC. The chain carries TRBV5-1 and TRBJ1-2; tentatively, D is TRBD1 (6 bases). The germline V gene encodes CDR1 SGHRS and CDR2 YFSETQ. V lost 4 bases and J lost 3, with 16 bases in between. The CDR3 loop spans 15 amino acids. The entire variable domain, with the rest obtained from reference TRBV5-1 and TRBJ1-2, is as follows: KAGVTQTPRYLIKTRGQQVTLSCSPISGHRSVSWYQQTPGQGLQFLFEYFSETQRNKGNFPGRFSGRQFSNSRSEMNVSTLELGDSALYLCASSPGGGKDYGYTFGSGTRLTVV.